This T cell receptor beta chain was recorded in a study of T cells in localized non-small cell lung cancer. In regard to this clone: Its target is unknown.

Germline V CDR1 and CDR2: MGHRA, YSYEKL. The CDR3 covers 15 residues. Trimming shortened V by 0 bases and J by 5 bases, and 13 bases separated the two germline ends. Whole-study results and caveats: Tumor samples were not multi-region, leaving intratumor heterogeneity unexcluded. Among the tissues sampled, uninvolved adjacent lung had the highest T cell clonality, above tumor. Median detection of top 100 tumor clones in adjacent lung was over 45 clones.

Data came from immunoSEQ multiplex PCR; TCRdb stores just in-frame clones and leaves some out. The repertoire holds tens of thousands of clones, with more than 85% as singletons. The sequenced sample was peripheral blood, obtained before any cancer treatment. The source of this sequence is a male donor older than 55 with stage I squamous cell lung carcinoma. This chain uses TRBV4-1 with TRBJ2-5; possibly TRBD2 for D (6 bases). The CDR3 loop is CASSQDLSGAETQYF. The CDR3 DNA reads TGCGCCAGCAGCCAAGATCTCTCGGGAGCGGAGACCCAGTACTTC.